Each of the 31 T cell receptor beta chains below was sequenced from the same sample in a study of identical twins. MiXCR, applied by TCRdb to the 5' RACE reads, yields one record per CDR3 protein. In the table there are 400,000 or so distinct CDR3 sequences, 7% to 9.5% of which are singletons. Material for sequencing was naive T cells sorted from blood. The receptors come from a woman in her forties or fifties in good health.

The sample holds many counts of this clonotype. This rearrangement joins TRBV7-2 to TRBJ2-3; maybe TRBD2 (5 bases). CDR3 length: 15 residues. From germline, CDR1 is SGHTA and CDR2 FQGNSA. Trimming took 3 bases from V and 1 from J, leaving 11 bases between them. The CDR3 spells CASSFGLARTDTQYF. The CDR3 region has the DNA TGTGCCAGCAGCTTTGGGCTAGCTCGCACAGATACGCAGTATTTT.

In its sample, this clonotype was seen a few times. V gene TRBV6-1 combines with J gene TRBJ1-1; 7 nucleotides align to TRBD1. The CDR3 spans 13 residues. Germline V gene sequence: CDR1 MNHNS, CDR2 SASEGT. V gave up 6 bases and J gave up 7 bases; unmatched junction bases: 8. This chain's CDR3 is CASSAGQNFEAFF. The CDR3 region has the DNA TGTGCCAGCAGCGCGGGACAGAATTTTGAAGCTTTCTTT.

In its sample, this clonotype was seen a few times. The V and J genes are TRBV20-1 and TRBJ1-1, with D possibly being TRBD1 (6 bases). The CDR3 is 12 amino acids. The germline V gene has CDR1 DFQATT and CDR2 SNEGSKA (reference sequence). The germline V and J ends were trimmed by 2 bases and 11 bases, with 15 bases remaining between them. The CDR3 DNA follows: TGCAGTGCTAGATGGACAGCTTCCATGGCTTTCTTT. This translates into CSARWTASMAFF.

This clonotype was counted at least ten times. V usage is TRBV4-2 and J usage is TRBJ2-1, with 9 bases that match TRBD1. The CDR3 extends over 16 amino acids. The germline CDR1 and CDR2 sequences are LGHNA and YNFKEQ. V trimming: 1 base; J trimming: 1 base; junction bases outside the gene matches: 2. CDR3 amino acids: CASSQGGQGSYNEQFF. The CDR3 region has the DNA TGTGCCAGCAGCCAAGGTGGACAGGGGTCCTACAATGAGCAGTTCTTC.

This clonotype was found a few times. The J gene is TRBJ2-7, the V gene TRBV12-3 or TRBV12-4; TRBD2 agrees at 7 bases. CDR3 length: 14 amino acids. Germline trimming cut 4 bases from V and 5 bases from J; bases unmatched to any gene: 8. CDR3 nucleotides: TGTGCCAGCAGTTCGGTGGGGGGAGGGGACGAGCAGTACTTC. This encodes CASSSVGGGDEQYF.

The chain is built from TRBV6-2 or TRBV6-3 and TRBJ1-2; D may be TRBD1 (5 bases). V was clipped by 4 bases and J by 6 bases, with 15 bases between them. CDR1 and CDR2 (germline): MNHEY, SVGEGT. CDR3 size: 14 residues. CDR3 sequence (DNA): TGTGCCAGCAGTTCAGAGGACATCGGGGATGGCTACACCTTC. Translating gives CASSSEDIGDGYTF.

The chain is built from TRBV5-6 and TRBJ2-7; the D call may be TRBD1 or TRBD2 (5 bases each). The germline V gene has CDR1 SGHDT and CDR2 YYEEEE. The CDR3 is made up of 15 amino acids. With 4 bases removed from V and 4 bases from J, the gap between germline ends came to 18 bases. The CDR3 loop reads CASSPWGSSTYEQYF. The DNA for the CDR3 is TGTGCCAGCAGCCCCTGGGGGAGTTCGACTTACGAGCAGTACTTC.

This clonotype appeared many times. This chain joins TRBV6-2 or TRBV6-3 and TRBJ1-3; D gene uncertain. Per the germline V gene, CDR1 is MNHEY and CDR2 is SVGEGT. Trimming pared 6 bases from V and 4 bases from J, leaving 10 bases between. The CDR3 is 13 amino acids. The CDR3 nucleotides read TGTGCCAGCAGACCGGAGGTCGGAAACACCATATATTTT. Encoded protein: CASRPEVGNTIYF.

CDR3 bases: TGTGCCAGCAGCTTAGTGGTTAGATCCAATACGCAGTATTTT. Translation gives CASSLVVRSNTQYF. The V and J genes are TRBV7-2 and TRBJ2-3; D is unclear. V was cut by 1 base and J by 7 bases, with 12 bases left in between. The CDR3 is made up of 14 amino acids. Germline lookup yields CDR1 SGHTA and CDR2 FQGNSA.

This clonotype was recorded many times. The V call is TRBV27, the J call TRBJ2-3; possible D gene TRBD1, 5 bases. The CDR3 totals 14 residues. Germline V lookup: CDR1 MNHEY, CDR2 SMNVEV (reference sequence). V was cut by 10 bases and J by 1 base, with 15 bases left in between. The CDR3 DNA follows: TGTGCCACCGCGGACAACTTCGGCACAGATACGCAGTATTTT. It codes for CATADNFGTDTQYF.

Concerning this clonotype: A much larger clone lies a single base off, so this may be a read error. The rearrangement joins TRBV10-1 to TRBJ2-1, with 11 bases fitting TRBD2. This CDR3 region has 16 residues. The V gene's germline CDR1 is WNHNN and CDR2 SYGVQD (reference sequence). The CDR3 nucleotides are TGCGCCAGCAGTGAAAAGACTAGCGGGACCAACAATGAGGAGTTCTTC. The encoded protein is CASSEKTSGTNNEEFF.

This clonotype occurred a few times. The V gene is TRBV29-1, the J gene TRBJ2-5; 11 bases map to TRBD2. The germline V gene has CDR1 SQVTM and CDR2 ANQGSEA. J lost 1 base, V lost 1 base, and 5 bases had no gene match. This CDR3 is 16 amino acids long. CDR3 residues: CSVEGGLAEAQETQYF. CDR3 nucleotides: TGCAGCGTTGAAGGGGGACTAGCGGAGGCCCAAGAGACCCAGTACTTC.

This clonotype was seen a handful of times. The gene calls are TRBV24-1 and TRBJ2-1; the match to TRBD2 covers 10 bases. J lost 8 bases, V lost 11 bases, and 11 bases had no gene match. The germline CDR1 and CDR2 sequences are KGHDR and SFDVKD. CDR3 length equals 14 residues. DNA of the CDR3: TGTGCCATCCAGCGGGAGGGCCCACTCGATGAGCAGTTCTTC. Translating it yields CAIQREGPLDEQFF.

A few counts support this clonotype. The chain carries TRBV27 and TRBJ2-7; D not certain. This CDR3 is built from 13 residues. Deletions cut 2 bases from V and 4 bases from J, with 9 bases between. CDR1 and CDR2 (germline): MNHEY, SMNVEV (reference sequence). The CDR3 DNA sequence: TGTGCCAGCAGTTTAAAGTCCCTATACGAGCAGTACTTC. Protein product: CASSLKSLYEQYF.

The rearrangement uses TRBV29-1 and TRBJ2-5; no clear D. The V gene's germline CDR1 is SQVTM and CDR2 ANQGSEA. Trimming stripped 7 bases from V and 4 bases from J, with 13 bases between. This CDR3 is 12 amino acids long. This CDR3 reads CSGALVGETQYF. CDR3 DNA sequence: TGCAGCGGTGCCTTGGTTGGAGAGACCCAGTACTTC.

This clonotype showed up just a few times. The V call is TRBV24-1, the J call TRBJ2-1; unclear D gene. Trimming pared 1 base from V and 5 bases from J, leaving 11 bases between. Germline CDR1 reads KGHDR; CDR2 reads SFDVKD. The CDR3 consists of 15 residues. CDR3 coding DNA: TGTGCCACCAGTGATTTTTTCTACCAGGACAATGAGCAGTTCTTC. It codes for CATSDFFYQDNEQFF.

This clonotype was seen a handful of times. The chain recombines TRBV7-9 with TRBJ2-1, with a tentative D call TRBD1 (6 bases). V lost 5 bases and J 9 bases, leaving 17 bases between the germline ends. Per germline, CDR1 SEHNR and CDR2 FQNEAQ (reference sequence). The CDR3 has 14 amino acids. The CDR3, as DNA: TGTGCCAGCAGCAGCCGGGACACCTTGGGTGAGCAGTTCTTC. Protein product: CASSSRDTLGEQFF.

This clonotype has a count of ten or more. The CDR3 DNA reads as TGTGCCAGATCCCCGGGACATACGTCCTCCTACAATGAGCAGTTCTTC. Translation gives CARSPGHTSSYNEQFF. The V call is TRBV2, the J call TRBJ2-1; a weak D match, TRBD1 (6 bases). Trimming left V 9 bases short and J 0 bases short, with 18 bases between. The CDR3 has 16 amino acids. Germline V gives CDR1 SNHLY, CDR2 FYNNEI. The variable domain in full, with the rest retrieved from reference TRBV2 and TRBJ2-1, is EPEVTQTPSHQVTQMGQEVILRCVPISNHLYFYWYRQILGQKVEFLVSFYNNEISEKSEIFDDQFSVERPDGSNFTLKIRSTKLEDSAMYFCARSPGHTSSYNEQFFGPGTRLTVL.

The chain uses TRBV4-1 and TRBJ2-1; the D is unclear. CDR3 length: 13 amino acids. Germline V gene sequence: CDR1 MGHRA, CDR2 YSYEKL. Trimming shortened V by 3 bases and J by 15 bases, and 18 bases separated the two germline ends. CDR3 sequence (DNA): TGCGCCAGCAGCCAGCTGCCTGATCAGATTCGGTTCTTC. It encodes CASSQLPDQIRFF.

This clonotype was observed a handful of times. The J gene is TRBJ2-2, the V gene TRBV10-3, with 9 bases matching TRBD1. Germline loops: CDR1 ENHRY, CDR2 SYGVKD. The CDR3 has 16 residues. V lost 2 bases, J lost 1 base, and 2 bases stayed unmatched. CDR3 bases: TGTGCCATCAGTGAGCGGGACAGGGTGAACACCGGGGAGCTGTTTTTT. This gives the protein CAISERDRVNTGELFF.

The chain employs TRBV5-1 and TRBJ2-7, with D maybe TRBD1 (6 bases). The V end was cut by 3 bases, the J end by 1 base, with 17 bases between. Germline CDR1 reads SGHRS; CDR2 reads YFSETQ. This CDR3 has 16 amino acids. The CDR3 sequence is CASSSFLEQGSYEQYF. CDR3 coding DNA: TGCGCCAGCAGCTCCTTTCTAGAACAGGGTTCCTACGAGCAGTACTTC.

V usage is TRBV2 and J usage is TRBJ2-3; D uncertain. Trimming removed 3 bases at V and 6 bases at J, with 4 bases between. CDR3 length: 11 residues. Germline-derived CDR1 and CDR2 are SNHLY and FYNNEI. CDR3 protein: CASSDQDTQYF. DNA of the CDR3: TGTGCCAGCAGTGATCAGGATACGCAGTATTTT.

Only a few counts were recorded for this clonotype. The chain links TRBV5-1 to TRBJ1-2; D uncertain. CDR3 size: 14 residues. CDR1 and CDR2 (germline): SGHRS, YFSETQ. The V and J ends lost 0 bases and 6 bases respectively, with 12 bases between them. CDR3 coding DNA: TGCGCCAGCAGCTTGGAGCCGACATTCGATGGCTACACCTTC. Protein: CASSLEPTFDGYTF.

This chain connects TRBV14 to TRBJ2-7; D possibly corresponds to TRBD1 (5 bases). Trimming removed 6 bases at V and 5 bases at J, with 14 bases between. Germline CDR1 and CDR2: SGHDN and FVKESK. This CDR3 contains 13 residues. Here the CDR3 reads CASRRRVVNEQYV. CDR3 nucleotides: TGTGCCAGCAGGCGCAGGGTGGTGAACGAGCAGTACGTC.

V gene TRBV20-1 combines with J gene TRBJ2-1; 7 positions match TRBD2. This CDR3 region has 15 residues. Germline V lookup: CDR1 DFQATT, CDR2 SNEGSKA (reference sequence). V was clipped by 4 bases and J by 3 bases; unmatched bases: 9. The CDR3 is CSAKRGEGLYNEQFF. Here the CDR3 DNA reads TGCAGTGCTAAACGAGGGGAGGGCCTCTACAATGAGCAGTTCTTC.

In its sample, this clonotype was seen many times. The chain employs TRBV9 and TRBJ2-5, with D tentatively TRBD1 or TRBD2 (5 bases each). V dropped 4 bases and J dropped 4 bases, with 17 bases sitting between them. Germline CDR1 and CDR2: SGDLS and YYNGEE. This CDR3 contains 15 residues. The chain's CDR3 is CASSPRGTPRETQYF. The DNA of the CDR3 is TGTGCCAGCAGCCCCCGAGGGACGCCTAGAGAGACCCAGTACTTC.

This clonotype was seen only a few times. The rearrangement joins TRBV7-9 to TRBJ2-1; the D gene is possibly TRBD1 (5 bases). The CDR3 contains 12 residues. Germline V lookup: CDR1 SEHNR, CDR2 FQNEAQ (reference sequence). Trimming stripped 9 bases from V and 6 bases from J, with 12 bases between. The CDR3 here is CASGAVANEQFF. The CDR3 region has the DNA TGTGCCAGTGGGGCTGTTGCCAATGAGCAGTTCTTC.

This chain connects TRBV7-2 to TRBJ2-1, with 10 nucleotides matching TRBD2. The CDR3 totals 14 residues. The V gene's germline CDR1 is SGHTA and CDR2 FQGNSA. V lost 0 bases, J lost 7 bases, and 0 bases stayed unmatched. CDR3 amino acids: CASSLASGRNEQFF. As DNA, the CDR3 is TGTGCCAGCAGCTTAGCTAGCGGGAGGAATGAGCAGTTCTTC.

The CDR3 here is CASSPSPYIQYF. CDR3 sequence (DNA): TGTGCCAGCAGCCCCAGCCCCTACATTCAGTACTTC. V and J are TRBV12-3 or TRBV12-4 and TRBJ2-4; no clear D gene. Trimming cost V 6 bases and J 8 bases, with 11 bases left between them. The CDR3 has 12 amino acids.

This clonotype turned up a few times. This chain joins TRBV4-2 and TRBJ2-1; 7 nucleotides match TRBD2. The CDR3 length is 14 residues. Germline CDR1 reads LGHNA; CDR2 reads YNFKEQ. V was pared by 5 bases and J by 4 bases, with 5 bases of the junction left unmatched. CDR3: CASSAREAYNEQFF. In DNA form, the CDR3 reads TGTGCCAGCAGCGCCCGGGAGGCTTACAATGAGCAGTTCTTC.

This clonotype was picked up a small number of times. This sequence joins TRBV7-9 and TRBJ2-1, with D perhaps TRBD2 (6 bases). Trimming pared 5 bases from V and 12 bases from J, leaving 14 bases between. CDR3 length: 12 residues. Per the germline V gene, CDR1 is SEHNR and CDR2 is FQNEAQ (reference sequence). The CDR3 coding sequence is TGTGCCAGCAGCACTCGTGGAGGGTCGCAGTTCTTC. Its protein product is CASSTRGGSQFF.